This TCR beta chain was documented in a study of blood T cell repertoires in COVID-19. Study in general: Researchers got acute and convalescent COVID-19 samples from the United States, Italy and Spain. Sources were T cells, B-cell-depleted T cells, or PBMCs; the material itself was cDNA or gDNA.

Sequencing was performed with immunoSEQ multiplex PCR; in TCRdb, only in-frame clones are kept and a portion is missing. The data contain about 180,000 clones, 75% to 90% of them singletons. CDR3 length: 15 residues. Germline values: CDR1 SGHDN, CDR2 FVKESK. With V trimmed by 4 bases and J by 6 bases, 4 bases remained unmatched. This TCR was recovered from a woman in her 70s with COVID-19, enrolled during active disease. V is TRBV14 and J is TRBJ2-1; 12 bases agree with TRBD2. Sequenced: peripheral blood. The CDR3 nucleotides read TGTGCCAGCAGCCTTCGACTAGCGGGAGTCAATGAGCAGTTCTTC. The encoded protein is CASSLRLAGVNEQFF.